Following are 26 T cell receptor beta chains from one sample sequenced in a study of blood T cell repertoires in COVID-19. Measured with immunoSEQ multiplex PCR; TCRdb has only the in-frame clones, and not every one. The sample holds some 200,000 clones, 86% seen once. The sequenced sample was peripheral blood. The source of these receptors is a woman in her seventies with acute or convalescent COVID-19.

The chain uses TRBV19 and TRBJ1-4; perhaps TRBD1 as D (5 bases). This CDR3 spans 13 amino acids. The V gene's germline CDR1 is LNHDA and CDR2 SQIVND (reference sequence). Trimming shortened V by 6 bases and J by 8 bases, and 13 bases separated the two germline ends. The CDR3 sequence is CASRILGVEKLFF. The CDR3, as DNA: TGTGCCAGTAGAATATTAGGGGTGGAAAAACTGTTTTTT.

The rearrangement links TRBV2 to TRBJ1-1, with D possibly TRBD1 on 6 matching bases. CDR1 SNHLY and CDR2 FYNNEI come from the germline V gene. CDR3 length equals 12 residues. The V end was cut by 7 bases, the J end by 5 bases, with 11 bases between. The CDR3 sequence is CASNPGVTEAFF. The CDR3 region has the DNA TGTGCCAGCAACCCAGGGGTGACTGAAGCTTTCTTT.

The rearrangement links TRBV3-1 (or the pseudogene TRBV3-2) to TRBJ1-1, with a possible D match to TRBD1 (5 bases). Germline lookup yields CDR1 LGHDT and CDR2 YNNKEL (reference sequence). V was cut by 1 base and J by 2 bases, with 11 bases left in between. This CDR3 spans 15 amino acids. CDR3 coding DNA: TGTGCCAGCAGCCAAGCAGGGCGTACAAACACTGAAGCTTTCTTT. As protein: CASSQAGRTNTEAFF.

A few counts support this clone. The chain joins TRBV24-1 to TRBJ2-5, with a weak D call TRBD2 (7 bases). Germline assignment: CDR1 KGHDR and CDR2 SFDVKD. V was clipped by 5 bases and J by 5 bases, with 14 bases between them. The length of the CDR3 is 14 residues. The CDR3 region is CATSAGGLGETQYF. The DNA of the CDR3 is TGTGCCACCAGTGCGGGGGGCCTGGGGGAGACCCAGTACTTC.

CDR3 DNA: TGTGCCAGTAGGCTGCGAGAAACAGGGGGCTATCAGCCCCAGCATTTT. Translation: CASRLRETGGYQPQHF. This chain links TRBV19 with TRBJ1-5, with 9 bases identical to TRBD1. Trimming took 6 bases from V and 5 from J; bases not matched to a gene: 11. This CDR3 has 16 amino acids. Germline V lookup: CDR1 LNHDA, CDR2 SQIVND (reference sequence).

This chain joins TRBV28 and TRBJ1-2, with 9 bases identical to TRBD1. V gave up 5 bases and J gave up 6 bases; unmatched junction bases: 4. Germline CDR1 reads MDHEN; CDR2 reads SYDVKM. There are 13 residues in the CDR3. This CDR3 is CASSLRTGDGYTF. CDR3 in DNA: TGTGCCAGCAGTCTCCGGACAGGGGATGGCTACACCTTC.

The sample holds one count of this clone. The gene calls are TRBV7-2 and TRBJ2-7, with TRBD2 matching over 10 bases. The V gene's germline CDR1 is SGHTA and CDR2 FQGNSA. There are 15 residues in the CDR3. V gave up 6 bases and J gave up 4 bases; unmatched junction bases: 9. In DNA, the CDR3 is TGTGCCAGCAGGCCACCGGGACTAGCGTTATACGAGCAGTACTTC. Protein product: CASRPPGLALYEQYF.

This rearrangement joins TRBV6-6 to TRBJ1-3; TRBD1 might be the D (5 bases). V dropped 6 bases and J dropped 4 bases, with 16 bases sitting between them. CDR3 length: 15 residues. Germline V gives CDR1 MNHNY, CDR2 SVGAGI (reference sequence). CDR3 sequence: CASSPDSLGGNTIYF. The CDR3 DNA follows: TGTGCCAGCAGCCCCGACAGCCTGGGAGGAAACACCATATATTTT.

The chain links TRBV5-1 to TRBJ2-5; 15 bases agree with TRBD2. From germline, CDR1 is SGHRS and CDR2 YFSETQ. Unmatched junction bases numbered 7, after V lost 2 bases and J lost 5 bases. This CDR3 region has 17 residues. The CDR3 DNA reads as TGCGCCAGCAGCTTTGGGACTAGCGGGGGGCAGCGGGAGACCCAGTACTTC. Protein sequence: CASSFGTSGGQRETQYF. The full variable domain, its missing parts supplied by reference TRBV5-1 and TRBJ2-5, is KAGVTQTPRYLIKTRGQQVTLSCSPISGHRSVSWYQQTPGQGLQFLFEYFSETQRNKGNFPGRFSGRQFSNSRSEMNVSTLELGDSALYLCASSFGTSGGQRETQYFGPGTRLLVL.

V usage is TRBV4-1 and J usage is TRBJ1-5; D gene uncertain. The CDR3 consists of 15 residues. V was shortened by 1 base and J by 2 bases, with 9 bases between the two germline ends. Looked up from germline, CDR1 is MGHRA and CDR2 is YSYEKL. CDR3 nucleotides: TGCGCCAGCAGCCAAGTCACCCCAGGCAATCAGCCCCAGCATTTT. Its translation is CASSQVTPGNQPQHF.

This clone was detected only once. The genes are TRBV13 and TRBJ2-2, with TRBD1 matching over 8 bases. After removal of 3 bases from V and 15 bases from J, the junction contained 6 bases not matched to a gene. The CDR3 is made up of 12 amino acids. Germline CDR1 reads PRHDT; CDR2 reads FYEKMQ (reference sequence). CDR3 nucleotides: TGTGCCAGCAGCTTTAGACAGGGGCCCTTGTTTTTT. This sequence encodes CASSFRQGPLFF.

The gene calls are TRBV19 and TRBJ2-3; TRBD2 matches at 9 bases. Germline V gives CDR1 LNHDA, CDR2 SQIVND (reference sequence). This CDR3 spans 14 amino acids. V shed 8 bases, J shed 3 bases, and the junction held 6 bases outside the gene matches. The CDR3 sequence: CASGSSGATDTQYF. The CDR3 nucleotides read TGTGCCAGTGGTTCTAGCGGGGCGACAGATACGCAGTATTTT.

V is TRBV2 and J is TRBJ2-7, with D perhaps matching TRBD2 (5 bases). Looked up from germline, CDR1 is SNHLY and CDR2 is FYNNEI. V was clipped by 11 bases and J by 0 bases, with 11 bases between them. The CDR3 contains 12 residues. CDR3: CAGSRSSYEQYF. CDR3 DNA sequence: TGTGCCGGGAGCAGGAGCTCCTACGAGCAGTACTTC.

This clone was seen only a few times. Other nucleotide sequences in the sample specify the same CDR3. This sequence joins TRBV7-9 and TRBJ1-1; D is undetermined. V dropped 1 base and J dropped 1 base, with 4 bases sitting between them. This CDR3 is built from 13 residues. Germline CDR1 is SEHNR and CDR2 is FQNEAQ (reference sequence). This CDR3 is CASSLGQNTEAFF. The CDR3 nucleotides are TGTGCCAGCAGCTTAGGGCAGAACACTGAAGCTTTCTTT.

This chain joins TRBV5-1 and TRBJ2-7, with 7 nucleotides matching TRBD1. Trimming cost V 0 bases and J 2 bases; bases outside gene matches: 11. In germline, CDR1 is SGHRS, CDR2 YFSETQ. This CDR3 is 17 amino acids long. The chain's CDR3 is CASSLDGGDSTAYEQYF. CDR3 nucleotide sequence: TGCGCCAGCAGCTTGGATGGTGGGGACAGTACAGCCTACGAGCAGTACTTC. Filled out from reference TRBV5-1 and TRBJ2-7, the complete variable domain reads KAGVTQTPRYLIKTRGQQVTLSCSPISGHRSVSWYQQTPGQGLQFLFEYFSETQRNKGNFPGRFSGRQFSNSRSEMNVSTLELGDSALYLCASSLDGGDSTAYEQYFGPGTRLTVT.

The CDR3 protein is CASSHENTASGDQETQYF. CDR3 nucleotide sequence: TGCGCCAGCAGCCACGAAAACACGGCTAGCGGTGATCAAGAGACCCAGTACTTC. The V gene is TRBV4-1, the J gene TRBJ2-5, with 7 positions matching TRBD2. From germline, CDR1 is MGHRA and CDR2 YSYEKL. The CDR3 has 18 amino acids. The J segment lost 2 bases and the V segment lost 3 bases, leaving 15 bases of the junction unmatched.

The chain couples TRBV7-9 to TRBJ2-7, with D tentatively TRBD2 (5 bases). V lost 11 bases, J lost 0 bases, and 20 bases lay in between. There are 15 residues in the CDR3. Germline assignment: CDR1 SEHNR and CDR2 FQNEAQ (reference sequence). The CDR3 nucleotides read TGTGCCTCGGACTCTATGGACCGCAGCTCCTACGAGCAGTACTTC. Translation: CASDSMDRSSYEQYF. The whole variable domain, remainder taken from reference TRBV7-9 and TRBJ2-7, is DTGVSQNPRHKITKRGQNVTFRCDPISEHNRLYWYRQTLGQGPEFLTYFQNEAQLEKSRLLSDRFSAERPKGSFSTLEIQRTEQGDSAMYLCASDSMDRSSYEQYFGPGTRLTVT.

This rearrangement joins TRBV6-5 to TRBJ2-1; 7 bases align to TRBD2. The V segment lost 2 bases and the J segment 7 bases; nucleotides outside the gene matches: 8. The CDR3 is made up of 15 amino acids. Looked up from germline, CDR1 is MNHEY and CDR2 is SVGAGI. For the CDR3, the DNA is TGTGCCAGCAGTTACAGCGGGATCATGAGGAATGAGCAGTTCTTC. Encoded protein: CASSYSGIMRNEQFF.

The genes are TRBV10-2 and TRBJ2-1; 9 nucleotides align to TRBD2. Germline V gene lookup returns CDR1 WSHSY and CDR2 SAAADI. The length of the CDR3 is 15 residues. With V trimmed by 7 bases and J by 4 bases, 8 bases remained unmatched. In DNA, the CDR3 is TGCGCCAGCAAGGGTAGCGGGGGCTCTTACAATGAGCAGTTCTTC. Protein product: CASKGSGGSYNEQFF.

The J gene is TRBJ2-2, the V gene TRBV7-2; the match to TRBD1 covers 11 bases. V dropped 1 base and J dropped 5; count of bases not matched to a gene: 3. The CDR3 is 16 amino acids. Germline V gene lookup returns CDR1 SGHTA and CDR2 FQGNSA. The CDR3, as DNA: TGTGCCAGCAGCTTAGGGACAGGGGGCTTGACCGGGGAGCTGTTTTTT. This encodes CASSLGTGGLTGELFF.

J is TRBJ1-6 and V is TRBV20-1, with a tentative D call TRBD1 (5 bases). Germline assignment: CDR1 DFQATT and CDR2 SNEGSKA (reference sequence). The length of the CDR3 is 14 residues. Between the trimmed V and J ends, which lost 3 bases and 13 bases, there was a span of 19 bases. The CDR3 coding sequence is TGCAGTGCTAGTTTAGCAGGGCCAGGCTCCCCCCTCCACTTT. As protein: CSASLAGPGSPLHF.

The V call is TRBV7-8, the J call TRBJ2-1; 9 bases align to TRBD2. CDR1 and CDR2 (germline): SGHVS, FQNEAQ. V shed 1 base and J 2 bases; nucleotides not matched to a gene: 3. This CDR3 region has 16 residues. CDR3 protein: CASSLESGGPYNEQFF. The CDR3 bases are TGTGCCAGCAGCTTAGAGAGCGGGGGGCCCTACAATGAGCAGTTCTTC.

This rearrangement joins TRBV28 to TRBJ1-4; D is ambiguous. Trimming stripped 11 bases from V and 6 bases from J, with 16 bases between. Germline CDR1 and CDR2: MDHEN and SYDVKM. The CDR3 has 13 residues. In DNA form, the CDR3 reads TGTGCCGGAGGTGGGAGGTCGTATGAAAAACTGTTTTTT. Encoded protein: CAGGGRSYEKLFF. The full variable domain, its missing parts supplied by reference TRBV28 and TRBJ1-4, is DVKVTQSSRYLVKRTGEKVFLECVQDMDHENMFWYRQDPGLGLRLIYFSYDVKMKEKGDIPEGYSVSREKKERFSLILESASTNQTSMYLCAGGGRSYEKLFFGSGTQLSVL.

This clone was detected only once. This rearrangement joins TRBV7-9 to TRBJ1-3; D unclear. The CDR3 loop spans 14 amino acids. The V end lost 5 bases, the J end lost 2 bases, and 10 bases lay between the germline ends. Germline-derived CDR1 and CDR2 are SEHNR and FQNEAQ (reference sequence). CDR3 bases: TGTGCCAGCAGCCTCCCCGGTGCTGGAAACACCATATATTTT. It translates to CASSLPGAGNTIYF.

The chain uses TRBV13 and TRBJ2-7; 10 bases align to TRBD1. The CDR3 is 15 amino acids. Germline values: CDR1 PRHDT, CDR2 FYEKMQ (reference sequence). V trimming: 5 bases; J trimming: 0 bases; junction bases outside the gene matches: 4. CDR3 region: CASSLGQGSSYEQYF. As DNA, the CDR3 is TGTGCCAGCAGCCTGGGACAGGGGAGCTCCTACGAGCAGTACTTC.

This rearrangement joins TRBV6-5 to TRBJ1-2; tentatively, D is TRBD1 (6 bases). The CDR3 runs to 15 residues. Per the germline V gene, CDR1 is MNHEY and CDR2 is SVGAGI. With 2 bases removed from V and 7 bases from J, the gap between germline ends came to 17 bases. In nucleotides, the CDR3 is TGTGCCAGCAGTTACGAAAGGACAGATCATTCTGGCTACACCTTC. Translating it yields CASSYERTDHSGYTF.